This TCR beta chain stems from a study of vaccination and CD4 T cells after COVID-19. As for the study in general: The convalescent group had six males, four females, seven Caucasians, two Asians, one multiracial. Following dose two, a median roughly 72 days (range 14 to 241) passed before post-vaccine samples were taken. Study observations and caveats: Spike mono-reactivity was the property of 304 of 307 vaccine-specific clones in convalescent patients.

Sequenced with the Oncomine TCR Beta short-read assay was DNA taken from cultured CD4+ T cells. MiXCR, run by TCRdb on the PCR reads, gives a single entry per CDR3 protein. Of 10,000 to 15,000 distinct CDR3 sequences listed, around 50% are singletons. The V end was cut by 2 bases, the J end by 4 bases, with 15 bases between. Germline CDR1 MNHEY, CDR2 SMNVEV (reference sequence). The CDR3 consists of 16 residues. This clonotype was observed a single time. The antigen is undetermined. Stated treatment: approximately 9-day PBMC culture with coronavirus spike peptide pools or control peptides (ViraFEST assay).

V is TRBV27 and J is TRBJ2-1; D is possibly TRBD2 (5 bases). The receptor was isolated from a human donor who had recovered from COVID-19. Sequencing used CD4+ T cells from blood, cultured in vitro. CDR3 amino acids: CASSLGPSQTYNEQFF. As DNA, the CDR3 is TGTGCCAGCAGTTTAGGTCCTAGCCAGACATACAATGAGCAGTTCTTC.